This is a list of T cell receptor beta chains from one sample in a study of blood T cell repertoires in COVID-19. Libraries were prepared by immunoSEQ multiplex PCR; TCRdb keeps only in-frame clonotypes and omits some of them. The data contain a few hundred thousand clones, about 80% of them seen just once; the ten biggest clones take up 15%. The sequenced sample was PBMCs or T cells enriched from blood (not recorded which). The origin of the receptors is a man between 40 and 49 years old who had recovered from COVID-19. Both conserved end residues are part of each CDR3. Fields, in order: J gene, V gene, clone size, D gene, CDR3 DNA, CDR3 protein. D genes are given only for firm matches. Clone size appears in some rows only: once, few, many, or a class for an expanded clone.

TRBJ1-1,TRBV5-1,.,TRBD1,TGCGCCAGCAGTGGAGAGGGACAGGCCACTGAAGCTTTCTTT,CASSGEGQATEAFF
TRBJ1-6,TRBV28,.,TRBD1,TGTGCCAGCAGTTTTAGTTGGCAGGGGGATTCACCCCTCCACTTT,CASSFSWQGDSPLHF
TRBJ1-2,TRBV18,.,.,TGTGCCAGCTCACCTTCGGTTGAACAGAACTATGGCTACACCTTC,CASSPSVEQNYGYTF
TRBJ1-4,TRBV14,once,TRBD1,TGTGCCAGCAGCCCTACGGACAGGGGGCCCGAAAAACTGTTTTTT,CASSPTDRGPEKLFF
TRBJ2-1,TRBV6-5,.,TRBD1,TGTGCCAGCGAGGACAGGGCGTATGAGCAGTTCTTC,CASEDRAYEQFF
TRBJ1-1,TRBV5-1,.,TRBD1,TGCGCCAGCAGCTCCTCACAGGGGGCAGGGGGAACTGAAGCTTTCTTT,CASSSSQGAGGTEAFF
TRBJ2-3,TRBV7-9,.,TRBD2,TGTGCCAGCAGCTTTGGCGGGGGGTGGCCAGATACGCAGTATTTT,CASSFGGGWPDTQYF
TRBJ2-1,TRBV15,.,.,TGTGCCACCAGCAGAGATCCGGGGGTAAATGAGCAGTTCTTC,CATSRDPGVNEQFF
TRBJ2-2,TRBV9,once,.,TGTGCCAGCAGCGCGACAGTTTCCGTGACCGGGGAGCTGTTTTTT,CASSATVSVTGELFF
TRBJ1-3,TRBV5-1,.,.,TGCGCCAGCAGCTTGGCGGGGTTTGGGGGAAACACCATATATTTT,CASSLAGFGGNTIYF
TRBJ1-4,TRBV15,.,.,TGTGCCACCAGCAGAGATCTGAGTGAAAAACTGTTTTTT,CATSRDLSEKLFF
TRBJ2-2,TRBV7-3,.,TRBD1,TGTGCCAGCAGCTTAAAGGGACAGGGGGCCGGGGAGCTGTTTTTT,CASSLKGQGAGELFF
TRBJ2-7,TRBV9,.,TRBD2,TGTGCCAGCAGCCGGGCCGGGGGACTATCCTACGAGCAGTACTTC,CASSRAGGLSYEQYF
TRBJ2-5,TRBV15,.,TRBD1,TGTGCCACCAGCAGAGGGGACAGGGCCACTTTGAGGACCCAGTACTTC,CATSRGDRATLRTQYF
TRBJ1-5,TRBV19,.,.,TGTGCCAGTACCGTCGATACAGGGTGGAGCAATCAGCCCCAGCATTTT,CASTVDTGWSNQPQHF
TRBJ1-3,TRBV4-3,.,.,TGCGCCAGCAGCCACAACACAGGGAGATCTGGAAACACCATATATTTT,CASSHNTGRSGNTIYF
TRBJ2-7,TRBV4-2,.,.,TGTGCCAGCAGCCCCCAAGCCCGCGCGGTATCCTACGAGCAGTACTTC,CASSPQARAVSYEQYF
TRBJ1-2,TRBV19,.,.,TGTGCCAGTAGTATATCTCCGGCCGAGGCCAACTATGGCTACACCTTC,CASSISPAEANYGYTF
TRBJ2-1,TRBV28,once,TRBD2,TGTGCCAGCAGGCATATAGCGGGAGGAAGGTACAATGAGCAGTTCTTC,CASRHIAGGRYNEQFF
TRBJ2-2,TRBV10-1,once,.,TGCGCCAGCAGTGCATCTAGCGCAAACACCGGGGAGCTGTTTTTT,CASSASSANTGELFF
TRBJ1-2,TRBV3-1/TRBV3-2,.,.,TGTGCCAGCAGCCAAACGGGGGGACTTGGCTACACCTTC,CASSQTGGLGYTF
TRBJ2-7,TRBV5-6,.,TRBD2,TGTGCCAGCAGCAGGGGGACTAGCGGATACTCCTACGAGCAGTACTTC,CASSRGTSGYSYEQYF
TRBJ2-3,TRBV29-1,.,.,TGCAGCTGGTTGGGGGGGGCCCGTAATACAGATACGCAGTATTTT,CSWLGGARNTDTQYF
TRBJ2-5,TRBV5-1,once,.,TGCGCCAGCAGCTTGAGGGGGGGACTAGAGACCCAGTACTTC,CASSLRGGLETQYF
TRBJ1-1,TRBV12-3/TRBV12-4,few,.,TGTGCCAGCTGCTGGGTGGAGAGCACTGAAGCTTTCTTT,CASCWVESTEAFF
TRBJ2-3,TRBV5-5,.,TRBD1,TGTGCCAGCAGCCGAGGACAGGGGGGGACAGATACGCAGTATTTT,CASSRGQGGTDTQYF
TRBJ2-7,TRBV27,.,TRBD2,TGCCCGACTAGCGGGACCCACGAGCAGTACTTC,CPTSGTHEQYF
TRBJ2-7,TRBV7-9,.,TRBD1,TGTGCCAGCAGCACCGGGACAGGAACCTCCTACGAGCAGTACTTC,CASSTGTGTSYEQYF
TRBJ2-5,TRBV27,.,TRBD2,TGTGCCAGCAGTTTAAATGGCGGGAGGTTGGAGACCCAGTACTTC,CASSLNGGRLETQYF
TRBJ1-1,TRBV5-3,.,TRBD1,TGTGCCAGAAGCTGTGGACAGGGGGCTTTTAACACTGAAGCTTTCTTT,CARSCGQGAFNTEAFF
TRBJ2-2,TRBV19,.,TRBD2,TGTGCCAGTAGTATGGGGCGGGGGGGCCGATCCGGGGAGCTGTTTTTT,CASSMGRGGRSGELFF
TRBJ1-1,TRBV9,.,.,TGTGCCAGCAGCCCGCGGGCCTTGAACACTGAAGCTTTCTTT,CASSPRALNTEAFF
TRBJ2-7,TRBV7-8,.,.,TGTGCCAGCAGCTTAGGAGCGGGCCACGAGCAGTACTTC,CASSLGAGHEQYF
TRBJ2-7,TRBV7-9,.,.,TGTGCCAGCAGCTTAGATAGTGGACAGTCTTCCGAGCAGTACTTC,CASSLDSGQSSEQYF
TRBJ2-7,TRBV25-1,.,TRBD1,TGTGCCAGCAGAGGGACAGGGGGTTCCTACGAGCAGTACTTC,CASRGTGGSYEQYF
TRBJ2-7,TRBV19,.,TRBD1,TGTGCCAGTAGTTCAAGTCGACAGGGGGCCAACGAGCAGTACTTC,CASSSSRQGANEQYF
TRBJ1-1,TRBV5-4,.,TRBD1,TGTGCCAGCAGCTTGGCCCGGGGACAGGGGTCTGAAGCTTTCTTT,CASSLARGQGSEAFF
TRBJ1-1,TRBV7-8,few,.,TGTGCCAGCAGCTTAGAGGAGGGTGGGGTGATGAACACTGAAGCTTTCTTT,CASSLEEGGVMNTEAFF
TRBJ1-1,TRBV7-3,.,.,TGTGCCAGCAGCCCGAGTTCGACAGGCACTGAAGCTTTCTTT,CASSPSSTGTEAFF
TRBJ1-1,TRBV5-1,.,.,TGCGCCAGCAGCTTGGGACACCTGGGTATGAACACTGAAGCTTTCTTT,CASSLGHLGMNTEAFF
TRBJ2-7,TRBV9,few,TRBD1,TGTGCCAGCAGCATAGGGACAGGGGGTTCCGAGCAGTACTTC,CASSIGTGGSEQYF
TRBJ2-3,TRBV15,.,TRBD2,TGTGCCACCAGCAGAGAAGGACTAGCGGGAGTAGATACGCAGTATTTT,CATSREGLAGVDTQYF
TRBJ1-5,TRBV2,.,.,TGTGCCAGCAGTGTTGAGGGAGGAGGCAATCAGCCCCAGCATTTT,CASSVEGGGNQPQHF
TRBJ1-2,TRBV10-3,.,TRBD1,TGTGCCATCAGGAGAGGGACAGCTAACTATGGCTACACCTTC,CAIRRGTANYGYTF
TRBJ2-2,TRBV19,once,.,TGTGCCAGTAGTGGGACATACACCGGGGAGCTGTTTTTT,CASSGTYTGELFF
TRBJ1-6,TRBV3-1/TRBV3-2,.,.,TGTGCCAGCAGCCAATCACAGGGTAATTCACCCCTCCACTTT,CASSQSQGNSPLHF
TRBJ2-7,TRBV5-1,.,TRBD2,TGCGCCAGCAGCTTGGCGGGGACTAGCGGGAACAACGAGCAGTACTTC,CASSLAGTSGNNEQYF
TRBJ2-7,TRBV25-1,.,TRBD1,TGTGCCAGCAGTGACCCGGGACAGGGGGCTTCCTACGAGCAGTACTTC,CASSDPGQGASYEQYF
TRBJ1-1,TRBV5-4,.,TRBD1,TGTGCCAGCAGCTCCGACAGGGGGGCGGGAGCTTTCTTT,CASSSDRGAGAFF
TRBJ2-1,TRBV5-1,few,.,TGCGCCAGCAGCTTGACGACAGATCCCTCCTACAATGAGCAGTTCTTC,CASSLTTDPSYNEQFF
TRBJ1-2,TRBV28,.,.,TGTGCCAGCAGTTTTCAGGGATCCTTCTATGGCTACACCTTC,CASSFQGSFYGYTF
TRBJ2-3,TRBV7-3,.,TRBD2,TGTGCCAGCAGCTTAGGGGTCATTTTAGCGGGTACAGATACGCAGTATTTT,CASSLGVILAGTDTQYF
TRBJ2-6,TRBV19,.,.,TGTGCCAGTAGTATGGGGGGTACCCGCTCTGGGGCCAACGTCCTGACTTTC,CASSMGGTRSGANVLTF
TRBJ1-1,TRBV19,.,.,TGTGCCAGTAGCCGCCTCGACATGAACACTGAAGCTTTCTTT,CASSRLDMNTEAFF
TRBJ1-3,TRBV5-1,once,TRBD1,TGCGCCAGCAGCCGAGGGACAGAGAGTGGAAACACCATATATTTT,CASSRGTESGNTIYF
TRBJ2-1,TRBV10-2,.,TRBD2,TGCGCCAGCAGTGAGCCGACTAGCGGGAGGGTTTCGATCTTC,CASSEPTSGRVSIF
TRBJ2-3,TRBV9,once,TRBD2,TGTGCCAGCAGCGATCGGACTAGCGGGGCAGCAGATACGCAGTATTTT,CASSDRTSGAADTQYF
TRBJ2-3,TRBV5-1,.,TRBD2,TGCGCCAGCAGCTTTTATAGCGGGGATCTCAGAGATACGCAGTATTTT,CASSFYSGDLRDTQYF
TRBJ2-2,TRBV6-2/TRBV6-3,few,.,TGTGCCAGCAGTATCGGGACTTCCTCCGGGGAGCTGTTTTTT,CASSIGTSSGELFF
TRBJ2-3,TRBV6-1,.,.,TGTGCCAGCAGTGAAGGGAGTATTGGGTCAGATACGCAGTATTTT,CASSEGSIGSDTQYF